The 20 T cell receptor beta chains listed next were all sequenced from one sample in a study of T cell repertoires in cytomegalovirus infection. TCRdb recomputed calls from the reads with MiXCR, one row per CDR3 protein. The sample holds approximately 500,000 distinct CDR3 sequences, approximately 16% seen once. Sequenced sample: CD8+ T cells from PBMCs. Receptor source: a human donor in good health (CMV status not recorded). Some clones in this sample may be carry-over from other donors' samples.

Concerning this clonotype itself: A much larger clone lies a single base off, so this may be a read error. V is TRBV12-5 and J is TRBJ2-2, with 7 bases that match TRBD1. This CDR3 region has 15 residues. The germline V gene encodes CDR1 LGHNT and CDR2 FRNRAP. The DNA of the CDR3 is TGTGCTAGTGGTTTGGTTTCAGGGGGAACCGGGGAGCAGTTTTTT. This sequence encodes CASGLVSGGTGEQFF.

The sample holds a few counts of this clonotype. The chain links TRBV11-2 to TRBJ2-3; 10 bases align to TRBD2. Germline values: CDR1 SGHAT, CDR2 FQNNGV. The CDR3 loop spans 16 amino acids. J gave up 5 bases and V 1 base, and 6 bases lay outside the gene matches. Written as DNA, the CDR3 is TGTGCCAGCAGCTTAGTACTAGCGGGATTAGTAGATACGCAGTATTTT. It codes for CASSLVLAGLVDTQYF.

CDR3 nucleotide sequence: TGTGCCAGCAGCCGCGGGATGAATGGCAATCAGCCCCAGCATTTT. Its translation: CASSRGMNGNQPQHF. The chain links TRBV27 to TRBJ1-5; no firm D call. The V gene's germline CDR1 is MNHEY and CDR2 SMNVEV (reference sequence). The CDR3 length is 15 residues. V was trimmed by 6 bases and J by 2 bases, leaving 14 bases between them.

Only a few counts were recorded for this clonotype. J is TRBJ2-5 and V is TRBV15; 9 positions agree with TRBD2. The CDR3 has 15 residues. Germline CDR1 reads LNHNV; CDR2 reads YYDKDF (reference sequence). V shed 4 bases and J 5 bases; nucleotides not matched to a gene: 8. The CDR3 nucleotides are TGTGCCACCAGCACGACTAGCGGTGCGCAGGAGACCCAGTACTTC. It translates to CATSTTSGAQETQYF.

This clonotype was counted ten times or more. The chain uses TRBV7-8 and TRBJ2-7, with D tentatively TRBD1 (6 bases). From germline, CDR1 is SGHVS and CDR2 FQNEAQ. Trimming took off 4 bases at V and 0 bases at J, with 16 bases between the two ends. This CDR3 contains 16 residues. For the CDR3, the DNA is TGTGCCAGCAGCTCCATCAGGGGCCTCTCCTCCTACGAGCAGTACTTC. Its translation is CASSSIRGLSSYEQYF.

CDR3 sequence: CAIRTGGTSYEQYF. CDR3 in DNA: TGTGCCATCCGTACGGGGGGCACCTCCTACGAGCAGTACTTC. This chain joins TRBV6-5 and TRBJ2-7, with D possibly TRBD2 on 7 matching bases. The CDR3 extends over 14 amino acids. V lost 10 bases and J 0 bases, leaving 16 bases between the germline ends. CDR1 MNHEY and CDR2 SVGAGI come from the germline V gene.

The chain joins TRBV24-1 to TRBJ2-5; 8 bases map to TRBD2. V lost 4 bases to trimming and J lost 5 bases; unmatched junction nucleotides: 8. Germline CDR1 is KGHDR and CDR2 is SFDVKD. The CDR3 has 15 residues. CDR3 DNA sequence: TGTGCCACCAGTGACACAGGACTAGCCGAGGAGACCCAGTACTTC. Its translation is CATSDTGLAEETQYF.

This clonotype appeared many times. The rearrangement uses TRBV11-3 and TRBJ2-2; D is unresolved. V was cut by 4 bases and J by 4 bases, with 4 bases left in between. This CDR3 is 12 amino acids long. Germline V CDR1 and CDR2: SGHNT, YENEEA. CDR3 loop: CASSSTTGELFF. The CDR3 region has the DNA TGTGCCAGCAGCTCGACCACCGGGGAGCTGTTTTTT. The whole variable domain, remainder taken from reference TRBV11-3 and TRBJ2-2, is EAGVVQSPRYKIIEKKQPVAFWCNPISGHNTLYWYLQNLGQGPELLIRYENEEAVDDSQLPKDRFSAERLKGVDSTLKIQPAELGDSAVYLCASSSTTGELFFGEGSRLTVL.

The V gene is TRBV6-5, the J gene TRBJ1-1; weak D call: TRBD1 (6 bases). The V gene lost 2 bases and the J gene lost 4 bases, with 11 bases spanning the gap. The germline gives CDR1 MNHEY, CDR2 SVGAGI. The CDR3 has 14 amino acids. Here the CDR3 reads CASSYETGFTEAFF. CDR3 sequence (DNA): TGTGCCAGCAGTTACGAGACAGGATTCACTGAAGCTTTCTTT.

This rearrangement joins TRBV5-1 to TRBJ2-1; 7 nucleotides align to TRBD2. The CDR3 length is 15 residues. Germline V lookup: CDR1 SGHRS, CDR2 YFSETQ. V shed 5 bases, J shed 6 bases, and the junction held 11 bases outside the gene matches. The CDR3 nucleotides are TGCGCCAGCAGTTCCCCACGGGAGGCTCCCAATGAGCAGTTCTTC. It is translated as CASSSPREAPNEQFF.

This clonotype came up many times. V usage is TRBV7-8 and J usage is TRBJ2-1, with 10 bases that match TRBD2. CDR1 and CDR2 from the germline V gene are SGHVS and FQNEAQ. The CDR3 totals 15 residues. V trimming: 1 base; J trimming: 7 bases; junction bases outside the gene matches: 4. The CDR3 reads CASSLERTSGNEQFF. Written as DNA, the CDR3 is TGTGCCAGCAGCTTAGAACGGACTAGCGGTAATGAGCAGTTCTTC.

The V call is TRBV9, the J call TRBJ2-1; 12 bases fit TRBD2. The germline gives CDR1 SGDLS, CDR2 YYNGEE. CDR3 length equals 15 residues. V gave up 4 bases and J gave up 8 bases; unmatched junction bases: 7. CDR3 coding DNA: TGTGCCAGCAGCTGGAGACTAGCGGGAGAAGATGAGCAGTTCTTC. Translation: CASSWRLAGEDEQFF.

This clonotype was counted at least ten times. A read error is possible here, since a much larger clone lies one base away. The genes are TRBV2 and TRBJ2-1, with unresolved D. Germline-derived CDR1 and CDR2 are SNHLY and FYNNEI. There are 11 residues in the CDR3. With 7 bases removed from V and 4 bases from J, the gap between germline ends came to 5 bases. CDR3 DNA sequence: TGTGCCAGCATCCAATACAATGAGCAGTTCTTC. Translation: CASIQYNEQFF.

This clonotype was recorded at least ten times. The J gene is TRBJ2-3, the V gene TRBV12-5, with 15 bases matching TRBD2. Losses at the gene ends were 4 bases for V and 2 bases for J; bases not matched to a gene: 16. The CDR3 totals 21 residues. CDR1 LGHNT and CDR2 FRNRAP come from the germline V gene. CDR3 sequence reads: CASGSSSGLAGGHPPTDTQYF. Written as DNA, the CDR3 is TGTGCTAGTGGTTCCTCCTCGGGACTAGCGGGGGGCCACCCCCCCACAGATACGCAGTATTTT. The variable domain in full, completed from reference TRBV12-5 and TRBJ2-3, reads DARVTQTPRHKVTEMGQEVTMRCQPILGHNTVFWYRQTMMQGLELLAYFRNRAPLDDSGMPKDRFSAEMPDATLATLKIQPSEPRDSAVYFCASGSSSGLAGGHPPTDTQYFGPGTRLTVL.

This clonotype was seen ten or more times. This rearrangement joins TRBV7-9 to TRBJ1-3; D remains ambiguous. V lost 5 bases to trimming and J lost 0 bases, with 8 bases between them. Germline CDR1 SEHNR, CDR2 FQNEAQ (reference sequence). There are 14 residues in the CDR3. CDR3 sequence: CASSELDSGNTIYF. Here the CDR3 DNA reads TGTGCCAGCAGCGAGCTGGACTCTGGAAACACCATATATTTT. Complete variable domain (other parts from reference TRBV7-9 and TRBJ1-3): DTGVSQNPRHKITKRGQNVTFRCDPISEHNRLYWYRQTLGQGPEFLTYFQNEAQLEKSRLLSDRFSAERPKGSFSTLEIQRTEQGDSAMYLCASSELDSGNTIYFGEGSWLTVV.

This clonotype was seen repeatedly, ten times or more. This rearrangement joins TRBV6-5 to TRBJ2-1; no clear D. This CDR3 contains 15 residues. Trimming took 0 bases from V and 4 from J, leaving 10 bases between them. CDR1 and CDR2 from the germline V gene are MNHEY and SVGAGI. Here the CDR3 DNA reads TGTGCCAGCAGTTACTCGAAGTTAAGATACAATGAGCAGTTCTTC. The encoded protein is CASSYSKLRYNEQFF.

The CDR3 DNA reads as TGTGCCAGCAGTTTCACAGGGGTGGCTGAAAAACTGTTTTTT. Its translation: CASSFTGVAEKLFF. The chain uses TRBV27 and TRBJ1-4; TRBD1 aligns across 7 bases. The length of the CDR3 is 14 residues. V lost 3 bases to trimming and J lost 7 bases; unmatched junction nucleotides: 5. Germline V gene data show CDR1 as MNHEY and CDR2 as SMNVEV (reference sequence).

The V and J genes are TRBV4-2 and TRBJ1-1; no definite D call. V was clipped by 0 bases and J by 11 bases, with 10 bases between them. This CDR3 region has 12 residues. Germline V gives CDR1 LGHNA, CDR2 YNFKEQ. As DNA, the CDR3 is TGTGCCAGCAGCCAAGATCCCCGAGAGGCTTTCTTT. Residues: CASSQDPREAFF.

This clonotype was counted at least ten times. CDR3 residues: CASSPEGSLNTEAFF. Written as DNA, the CDR3 is TGTGCCAGCAGCCCAGAGGGGAGCTTGAACACTGAAGCTTTCTTT. The chain combines TRBV7-3 with TRBJ1-1; D possibly corresponds to TRBD1 (5 bases). In germline, CDR1 is SGHTA, CDR2 FQGTGA. Trimming shortened V by 5 bases and J by 0 bases, and 13 bases separated the two germline ends. This CDR3 contains 15 residues.

This clonotype was counted only a few times. The chain is built from TRBV5-6 and TRBJ2-2; 7 bases are shared with TRBD1. CDR3 size: 12 residues. The junction had 4 bases not matched to a gene; V was cut back by 8 bases and J by 6 bases. Germline values: CDR1 SGHDT, CDR2 YYEEEE. For the CDR3, the DNA is TGTGCCAGTCGTCAGGGGGCCGGGGAGCTGTTTTTT. Translated, it gives CASRQGAGELFF.